The 26 T cell receptor beta chains below were found in one sample sequenced in a study of post-analysis software for immune sequencing data. Overall study findings and caveats: Comparison of patients with controls showed five or six TRBV segments more frequent in patients, TRBV5-6, TRBV5-1 and TRBV20-1 among them.

Each TCR beta cDNA library carried unique molecular identifiers. TCRdb itself ran the PCR reads through MiXCR, one entry per CDR3 protein. The sample comprises hundreds of thousands of distinct CDR3 sequences, approximately 60% of which are singletons, and about 11% rests with the top ten. Their target antigens are unknown. Sequencing was carried out using blood. The receptors here all came from a girl aged 2 to 9 with multiple sclerosis.

The V gene is TRBV6-6, the J gene TRBJ1-2; 10 bases match TRBD1. CDR1 and CDR2 (germline): MNHNY, SVGAGI (reference sequence). This CDR3 has 14 amino acids. V lost 4 bases and J lost 8; bases outside the gene matches: 7. The CDR3 DNA is TGTGCCAGCAGTTGGGACAGGGGAGTTGGGGGCTACACCTTC. It specifies CASSWDRGVGGYTF.

The V and J genes are TRBV20-1 and TRBJ2-1; no clear D gene. With 6 bases removed from V and 8 bases from J, the gap between germline ends came to 11 bases. CDR1 DFQATT and CDR2 SNEGSKA come from the germline V gene (reference sequence). The CDR3 is made up of 11 amino acids. For the CDR3, the DNA is TGCAGTGCAGATGAGCGCGATGAGCAGTTCTTC. Translating gives CSADERDEQFF.

The rearrangement joins TRBV7-6 to TRBJ2-3; TRBD2 agrees at 8 bases. V dropped 5 bases and J dropped 4; count of bases not matched to a gene: 5. This CDR3 is 14 amino acids long. CDR1 and CDR2 (germline): SGHVS, FNYEAQ. The CDR3 loop is CASSQGLGADTQYF. CDR3 coding DNA: TGTGCCAGCAGCCAGGGACTAGGAGCAGATACGCAGTATTTT.

In this sample, this clonotype turned up a few times. This chain uses TRBV6-5 with TRBJ2-5; 7 bases are a match to TRBD1. The ends lost 6 bases at V and 5 bases at J; junction bases unmatched: 12. CDR3 size: 15 residues. Per the germline V gene, CDR1 is MNHEY and CDR2 is SVGAGI. DNA for the CDR3: TGTGCCAGCAGGGCCGGGACAGATGCTCCGGAGACCCAGTACTTC. It is translated as CASRAGTDAPETQYF.

This clonotype showed up just a few times. The rearrangement joins TRBV11-2 to TRBJ2-5; D not certain. CDR3 length: 14 residues. With 2 bases removed from V and 2 bases from J, the gap between germline ends came to 9 bases. CDR1 is SGHAT, CDR2 FQNNGV, per germline. The CDR3 nucleotides read TGTGCCAGCAGCTTACTGACGGTTCAAGAGACCCAGTACTTC. Translating gives CASSLLTVQETQYF.

This chain joins TRBV7-2 and TRBJ1-6; possibly TRBD1 for D (5 bases). Germline V gene data show CDR1 as SGHTA and CDR2 as FQGNSA. The CDR3 contains 15 residues. The V end lost 4 bases, the J end lost 8 bases, and 15 bases lay between the germline ends. The chain's CDR3 is CASSSGIVKDSPLHF. CDR3 in DNA: TGTGCCAGCAGCTCAGGGATCGTTAAGGATTCACCCCTCCACTTT.

The rearrangement links TRBV29-1 to TRBJ1-2; 8 nucleotides align to TRBD1. Germline CDR1 is SQVTM and CDR2 is ANQGSEA. CDR3 length: 13 residues. The J segment lost 6 bases and the V segment lost 7 bases, leaving 10 bases of the junction unmatched. CDR3 in DNA: TGCAGCGCATGGGACAGGACTGACGATGGCTACACCTTC. Protein: CSAWDRTDDGYTF.

The chain is built from TRBV20-1 and TRBJ2-3, with D maybe TRBD1 (6 bases). Trimming took 2 bases from V and 0 from J, leaving 21 bases between them. The CDR3 contains 18 residues. The germline gives CDR1 DFQATT, CDR2 SNEGSKA (reference sequence). The CDR3 region has the DNA TGCAGTGCTAGACCGCTAATTAGGGACACTTTTAGCACAGATACGCAGTATTTT. This codes for CSARPLIRDTFSTDTQYF.

There are a few counts of this clonotype. V is TRBV7-2 and J is TRBJ2-5, with TRBD1 identical over 12 bases. CDR1 is SGHTA and CDR2 is FQGNSA in the germline V gene. This CDR3 is 13 amino acids long. The V gene end was trimmed by 10 bases and the J gene end by 5 bases; junction bases not matched to a gene: 5. This chain's CDR3 is CATSGQGAETQYF. CDR3 nucleotide sequence: TGTGCCACCTCGGGACAGGGGGCGGAGACCCAGTACTTC.

The count of this clonotype is one. The rearrangement joins TRBV7-3 to TRBJ2-1; a weak D match, TRBD2 (6 bases). The CDR3 loop spans 18 amino acids. V was shortened by 3 bases and J by 0 bases, with 18 bases between the two germline ends. Germline CDR1 SGHTA, CDR2 FQGTGA. The DNA of the CDR3 is TGTGCCAGCAGCTTGGGGACTCCTTGTACACGCTCCTACAATGAGCAGTTCTTC. This gives the protein CASSLGTPCTRSYNEQFF. The full variable domain, rest sourced from reference TRBV7-3 and TRBJ2-1, is GAGVSQTPSNKVTEKGKYVELRCDPISGHTALYWYRQSLGQGPEFLIYFQGTGAADDSGLPNDRFFAVRPEGSVSTLKIQRTERGDSAVYLCASSLGTPCTRSYNEQFFGPGTRLTVL.

This chain uses TRBV9 with TRBJ2-3; TRBD2 matches 7 bases. CDR1 and CDR2 (germline): SGDLS, YYNGEE. After removal of 2 bases from V and 5 bases from J, the junction contained 11 bases not matched to a gene. The CDR3 loop spans 16 amino acids. CDR3 region: CASSVPLGRAGDTQYF. The CDR3 DNA is TGTGCCAGCAGCGTCCCGCTTGGGAGGGCGGGAGATACGCAGTATTTT.

The count of this clonotype is one. The chain joins TRBV5-1 to TRBJ1-2; D gene unclear. From germline, CDR1 is SGHRS and CDR2 YFSETQ. V was clipped by 4 bases and J by 2 bases, with 12 bases between them. The CDR3 totals 14 residues. The CDR3 DNA reads TGCGCCAGCAGCCAGACACGAGGAAACTATGGCTACACCTTC. It is translated as CASSQTRGNYGYTF.

V and J are TRBV11-2 and TRBJ2-2; 7 bases are a match to TRBD1. The CDR3 sequence is 15 residues long. V gave up 5 bases and J gave up 0 bases; unmatched junction bases: 3. Germline CDR1 is SGHAT and CDR2 is FQNNGV. This CDR3 reads CASSRQGANTGELFF. CDR3 nucleotides: TGTGCCAGCAGCCGACAGGGTGCGAACACCGGGGAGCTGTTTTTT.

The V gene is TRBV15, the J gene TRBJ1-5; tentatively, D is TRBD1 (5 bases). The CDR3 is 17 residues long. CDR1 and CDR2 (germline): LNHNV, YYDKDF (reference sequence). V lost 0 bases, J lost 7 bases, and 19 bases lay in between. DNA of the CDR3: TGTGCCACCAGCAGAGACCCTAACAGGCGAACGTGGCAGCCCCAGCATTTT. Translation gives CATSRDPNRRTWQPQHF.

This chain links TRBV12-3 or TRBV12-4 with TRBJ1-2, with D perhaps matching TRBD1 (5 bases). Trimming left V 4 bases short and J 1 base short, with 10 bases between. This CDR3 comprises 14 residues. This CDR3 reads CASSSGPYNYGYTF. The CDR3 DNA reads TGTGCCAGCAGTTCAGGGCCTTATAACTATGGCTACACCTTC.

This clonotype was picked up one time. V is TRBV20-1 and J is TRBJ2-5; D is unclear. Trimming shortened V by 0 bases and J by 4 bases, and 12 bases separated the two germline ends. This CDR3 comprises 14 residues. Germline V lookup: CDR1 DFQATT, CDR2 SNEGSKA (reference sequence). DNA of the CDR3: TGCAGTGCTAGAGAGACCGATGGACCAGAGACCCAGTACTTC. It encodes CSARETDGPETQYF.

This rearrangement joins TRBV6-5 to TRBJ2-1; 10 positions match TRBD2. The J segment lost 3 bases and the V segment lost 6 bases, leaving 8 bases of the junction unmatched. The CDR3 spans 16 residues. Germline lookup yields CDR1 MNHEY and CDR2 SVGAGI. For the CDR3, the DNA is TGTGCCAGCAGGATGTTAGCGGGGGGTCTCTACAATGAGCAGTTCTTC. Translation gives CASRMLAGGLYNEQFF.

Here the CDR3 DNA reads TGTGCCAGCGAACATAGGATTGGCAATCAGCCCCAGCATTTT. It codes for CASEHRIGNQPQHF. The gene calls are TRBV14 and TRBJ1-5, with D hard to call. V lost 8 bases to trimming and J lost 2 bases, with 13 bases between them. Germline CDR1 and CDR2: SGHDN and FVKESK. The CDR3 consists of 14 residues.

The chain employs TRBV12-3 or TRBV12-4 and TRBJ2-7; D unclear. This CDR3 contains 12 residues. Trimming pared 2 bases from V and 2 bases from J, leaving 4 bases between. The CDR3 DNA sequence: TGTGCCAGCAGTTTATGGGCCTACGAGCAGTACTTC. The encoded protein is CASSLWAYEQYF.

J is TRBJ2-7 and V is TRBV6-1; 10 positions match TRBD2. The CDR3 length is 14 residues. With 5 bases clipped from V and 3 bases from J, the junction kept 4 bases outside the gene matches. Germline loops: CDR1 MNHNS, CDR2 SASEGT. CDR3 sequence reads: CASSSRTSGYEQYF. CDR3 sequence (DNA): TGTGCCAGCAGTTCCCGGACTAGCGGCTACGAGCAGTACTTC.

V gene TRBV5-1 combines with J gene TRBJ2-1; 7 bases are a match to TRBD2. The ends lost 2 bases at V and 7 bases at J; junction bases unmatched: 9. Germline V gene data show CDR1 as SGHRS and CDR2 as YFSETQ. CDR3 length: 15 amino acids. CDR3 coding DNA: TGCGCCAGCAGCTTCGGGGGGTGGGGCATAAATGAGCAGTTCTTC. This codes for CASSFGGWGINEQFF. The whole variable domain, remainder taken from reference TRBV5-1 and TRBJ2-1, is KAGVTQTPRYLIKTRGQQVTLSCSPISGHRSVSWYQQTPGQGLQFLFEYFSETQRNKGNFPGRFSGRQFSNSRSEMNVSTLELGDSALYLCASSFGGWGINEQFFGPGTRLTVL.

J is TRBJ2-1 and V is TRBV7-3; D possibly corresponds to TRBD2 (6 bases). Germline-derived CDR1 and CDR2 are SGHTA and FQGTGA. The CDR3 length is 17 residues. Trimming pared 4 bases from V and 7 bases from J, leaving 23 bases between. In nucleotides, the CDR3 is TGTGCCAGCAGCTACCTCAAACCCTGGCGGGATAGGAATGAGCAGTTCTTC. Its protein product is CASSYLKPWRDRNEQFF.

The sample holds a few counts of this clonotype. The genes are TRBV4-3 and TRBJ2-5; no clear D. The germline V gene encodes CDR1 LGHNA and CDR2 YSLEER. Trimming pared 0 bases from V and 1 base from J, leaving 9 bases between. CDR3 size: 15 residues. The CDR3, as DNA: TGCGCCAGCAGCCAAGATGAGACACCCCAAGAGACCCAGTACTTC. Its protein is CASSQDETPQETQYF.

The chain couples TRBV20-1 to TRBJ1-6; 10 positions agree with TRBD1. From germline, CDR1 is DFQATT and CDR2 SNEGSKA (reference sequence). Trimming removed 5 bases from V and 8 bases from J; junction bases left unmatched: 12. This CDR3 region has 16 residues. The DNA for the CDR3 is TGCAGTGCTTCCGCCGGGACAGGGGACGGTTATTCACCCCTCCACTTT. Its protein product is CSASAGTGDGYSPLHF.

The chain employs TRBV20-1 and TRBJ1-1; D gene uncertain. The CDR3 totals 12 residues. Germline assignment: CDR1 DFQATT and CDR2 SNEGSKA (reference sequence). CDR3 sequence (DNA): TGCAGGGCTGGCGAGAGAGACACTGAAGCTTTCTTT. It translates to CRAGERDTEAFF.

The V and J genes are TRBV7-9 and TRBJ2-3; 8 bases map to TRBD1. Trimming cost V 4 bases and J 5 bases; bases outside gene matches: 11. This CDR3 is built from 16 residues. The germline gives CDR1 SEHNR, CDR2 FQNEAQ (reference sequence). The CDR3 DNA sequence: TGTGCCAGCAGCTATTTCCCGGGACAGGAGGGAGATACGCAGTATTTT. It translates to CASSYFPGQEGDTQYF.